The clone carrying this T cell receptor beta chain came up once. This specimen belongs to a study of shared T cell receptors in the human thymus. The CDR3 is made up of 15 amino acids. Germline loops: CDR1 MDHEN, CDR2 SYDVKM. V lost 5 bases, J lost 9 bases, and 6 bases stayed unmatched. Generated by immunoSEQ multiplex PCR, the TCRdb table keeps only in-frame clones and is missing some. The sample gives almost 550,000 clones, approximately 80% of which show up once; around 0.012% is in the top ten. These data were also filed under a second study, of human thymus T cells. This second report adds: Donor material was obtained from healthy Finnish infants undergoing corrective surgery for congenital heart defects. Resections obtained during corrective heart surgery supplied the thymus tissue. Gene usage (both V and J) appeared biased in thymic and blood repertoires. Unrelated individuals were reported by related research to share highly overlapping thymic repertoires.

Sample: thymocytes. The sequence derives from a boy under two years old with a congenital heart defect. The chain combines TRBV28 with TRBJ2-1; 14 bases map to TRBD2. CDR3 coding DNA: TGTGCCAGCAGTCCGGGACTAGCGGGAGAGGGTGAGCAGTTCTTC. Translation gives CASSPGLAGEGEQFF.